The present T cell receptor (beta chain) was sequenced within a study of graft-versus-host responses after intestinal transplantation. Study in general: Induction using anti-thymocyte globulin, followed by tacrolimus and steroids for two to three years, was given to all recipients.

Graft tissue processing released intraepithelial and lamina propria lymphocytes. Measured with immunoSEQ multiplex PCR; TCRdb has only the in-frame clones, and not every one. Of about 15,000 clones detected, about three fifths appear once; the ten largest clones hold about 13%. The germline V gene has CDR1 SGHTA and CDR2 FQGNSA. The V gene lost 5 bases and the J gene lost 7 bases, with 9 bases spanning the gap. The CDR3 length is 12 residues. Regarding this clone: The target antigen is unknown.

The study's findings and limits: Allografts carried high graft-versus-host to host-versus-graft clonal ratios in patients having graft-donor T cell macrochimerism. Detected in recipient marrow were GvH clones, some of which were first observed in ileum or blood.

This clonotype was obtained from a human patient who received an intestinal transplant, so some T cells may come from the graft donor. The sample consisted of ileum tissue, taken 524 days after transplant. The chain employs TRBV7-2 and TRBJ2-1, with D perhaps matching TRBD2 (5 bases). CDR3 nucleotides: TGTGCCAGCAGCCGAGGCGGGAATGAGCAGTTCTTC. Protein: CASSRGGNEQFF.